This entry lists 24 T cell receptor beta chains sequenced from one sample in a study of blood T cell repertoires in COVID-19. Data came from immunoSEQ multiplex PCR; TCRdb stores just in-frame clones and leaves some out. The data hold 35,000 to 45,000 clones, with 85% observed a single time. Sequencing used peripheral blood. These receptors were obtained from a man over 45 with active COVID-19.

The chain is built from TRBV14 and TRBJ1-1, with D hard to call. V was pared by 0 bases and J by 7 bases, with 15 bases between. CDR1 and CDR2 (germline): SGHDN, FVKESK. The CDR3 contains 15 residues. The CDR3 DNA reads as TGTGCCAGCAGCCAAGAGTCCGGTCTAGCTCATGAAGCTTTCTTT. Its protein is CASSQESGLAHEAFF.

The rearrangement uses TRBV5-6 and TRBJ1-2; D possibly corresponds to TRBD1 (6 bases). The germline V gene has CDR1 SGHDT and CDR2 YYEEEE. Deletions cut 2 bases from V and 4 bases from J, with 12 bases between. The CDR3 has 14 amino acids. The CDR3: CASSLGQPLYGYTF. The DNA for the CDR3 is TGTGCCAGCAGCTTAGGACAGCCCCTCTATGGCTACACCTTC. The variable domain in full, completed from reference TRBV5-6 and TRBJ1-2, reads DAGVTQSPTHLIKTRGQQVTLRCSPKSGHDTVSWYQQALGQGPQFIFQYYEEEERQRGNFPDRFSGHQFPNYSSELNVNALLLGDSALYLCASSLGQPLYGYTFGSGTRLTVV.

CDR3 nucleotides: TGTGCCAGCAGCTTCGGTGGCGGGAAAAACAATGAGCAGTTCTTC. It encodes CASSFGGGKNNEQFF. V is TRBV5-5 and J is TRBJ2-1; D is perhaps TRBD2 (6 bases). V was pared by 2 bases and J by 5 bases, with 14 bases between. There are 15 residues in the CDR3. The germline V gene has CDR1 SGHKS and CDR2 YYEKEE (reference sequence).

The rearrangement uses TRBV7-3 and TRBJ1-3; no reliable D call. Trimming shortened V by 5 bases and J by 0 bases, and 17 bases separated the two germline ends. Germline CDR1 reads SGHTA; CDR2 reads FQGTGA. This CDR3 is 17 amino acids long. The CDR3 loop is CASSLQTSPTSGNTIYF. The CDR3, as DNA: TGTGCCAGCAGCCTTCAGACAAGTCCAACCTCTGGAAACACCATATATTTT.

This chain connects TRBV29-1 to TRBJ2-5; no clear D. Trimming shortened V by 4 bases and J by 5 bases, and 14 bases separated the two germline ends. CDR3 length: 13 amino acids. Germline CDR1 reads SQVTM; CDR2 reads ANQGSEA. The CDR3 region has the DNA TGCAGCGTTGTCTGGCAGGTCGGTGAGACCCAGTACTTC. Protein product: CSVVWQVGETQYF. Together with reference TRBV29-1 and TRBJ2-5, the CDR3 gives the full variable domain: SAVISQKPSRDICQRGTSLTIQCQVDSQVTMMFWYRQQPGQSLTLIATANQGSEATYESGFVIDKFPISRPNLTFSTLTVSNMSPEDSSIYLCSVVWQVGETQYFGPGTRLLVL.

The chain joins TRBV11-2 to TRBJ2-3, with 10 bases that match TRBD1. V dropped 0 bases and J dropped 3; count of bases not matched to a gene: 6. Germline V gene lookup returns CDR1 SGHAT and CDR2 FQNNGV. The CDR3 contains 17 residues. The CDR3 here is CASSLEDRGIRTDTQYF. The CDR3 DNA sequence: TGTGCCAGCAGCTTAGAGGACAGGGGGATTAGGACAGATACGCAGTATTTT. Full variable domain (remainder filled in from reference TRBV11-2 and TRBJ2-3): EAGVAQSPRYKIIEKRQSVAFWCNPISGHATLYWYQQILGQGPKLLIQFQNNGVVDDSQLPKDRFSAERLKGVDSTLKIQPAKLEDSAVYLCASSLEDRGIRTDTQYFGPGTRLTVL.

This chain connects TRBV2 to TRBJ2-1; a weak D match, TRBD1 (6 bases). The CDR3 is 13 amino acids. Germline assignment: CDR1 SNHLY and CDR2 FYNNEI. V lost 7 bases to trimming and J lost 3 bases, with 10 bases between them. In DNA form, the CDR3 reads TGTGCCAGCACCGAGGACAGCTACAATGAGCAGTTCTTC. This translates into CASTEDSYNEQFF.

V usage is TRBV27 and J usage is TRBJ1-2; D remains ambiguous. The CDR3 has 14 amino acids. Between the trimmed V and J ends, which lost 5 bases and 0 bases, there was a span of 10 bases. The germline CDR1 and CDR2 sequences are MNHEY and SMNVEV (reference sequence). In DNA, the CDR3 is TGTGCCAGCAGTCTAGACGGTACTAACTATGGCTACACCTTC. Encoded protein: CASSLDGTNYGYTF.

This clone was found a few times. J is TRBJ1-2 and V is TRBV2; the match to TRBD1 covers 7 bases. CDR1 SNHLY and CDR2 FYNNEI come from the germline V gene. With V trimmed by 0 bases and J by 5 bases, 9 bases remained unmatched. The CDR3 sequence is 16 residues long. This chain's CDR3 is CASSEALRGRGYGYTF. For the CDR3, the DNA is TGTGCCAGCAGTGAAGCGCTAAGGGGGCGAGGGTATGGCTACACCTTC.

This chain uses TRBV5-4 with TRBJ1-2; 8 bases are shared with TRBD1. The germline gives CDR1 SGHNT, CDR2 YYREEE (reference sequence). Losses at the gene ends were 3 bases for V and 5 bases for J; bases not matched to a gene: 12. This CDR3 comprises 16 residues. CDR3 sequence reads: CASSSLQDRAVYGYTF. The CDR3 DNA sequence: TGTGCCAGCAGCTCGCTCCAGGACAGGGCGGTTTATGGCTACACCTTC.

The gene calls are TRBV9 and TRBJ1-2; 9 bases agree with TRBD1. V lost 4 bases to trimming and J lost 8 bases; unmatched junction nucleotides: 9. This CDR3 contains 14 residues. Germline V lookup: CDR1 SGDLS, CDR2 YYNGEE. The CDR3 DNA follows: TGTGCCAGCAGCTCCCAGGGACAGGGATTGGGCTACACCTTC. Protein sequence: CASSSQGQGLGYTF.

DNA for the CDR3: TGTGCCAGCAGCTCTCTAGGGGCTCCCAATGAGCAGTTCTTC. This sequence encodes CASSSLGAPNEQFF. The chain employs TRBV7-3 and TRBJ2-1, with TRBD1 as a possible D gene (5 bases). Deletions cut 4 bases from V and 6 bases from J, with 13 bases between. CDR1 SGHTA and CDR2 FQGTGA come from the germline V gene. This CDR3 region has 14 residues.

This chain connects TRBV6-2 or TRBV6-3 to TRBJ2-1, with 10 bases that match TRBD2. The J segment lost 0 bases and the V segment lost 5 bases, leaving 13 bases of the junction unmatched. Germline lookup yields CDR1 MNHEY and CDR2 SVGEGT. The CDR3 runs to 19 residues. CDR3 bases: TGTGCCAGCAGTACATTAGCGGGGGGACTTATCGTCTCCTACAATGAGCAGTTCTTC. It translates to CASSTLAGGLIVSYNEQFF.

This sequence joins TRBV9 and TRBJ2-7; 9 positions match TRBD2. Germline CDR1 and CDR2: SGDLS and YYNGEE. The CDR3 sequence is 16 residues long. The ends lost 0 bases at V and 3 bases at J; junction bases unmatched: 7. The CDR3 nucleotides read TGTGCCAGCAGCGTAGAGGCTAGCGGGGCCGTCTACGAGCAGTACTTC. It is translated as CASSVEASGAVYEQYF.

V gene TRBV6-6 combines with J gene TRBJ2-7; tentatively, D is TRBD1 (5 bases). Germline V gene sequence: CDR1 MNHNY, CDR2 SVGAGI (reference sequence). This CDR3 contains 12 residues. V was cut by 7 bases and J by 0 bases, with 7 bases left in between. CDR3 protein: CASNGASYEQYF. For the CDR3, the DNA is TGTGCCAGCAATGGGGCCTCCTACGAGCAGTACTTC.

The V and J genes are TRBV5-5 and TRBJ2-1; tentative D call: TRBD1 (5 bases). The CDR3 totals 17 residues. The germline V and J ends were trimmed by 0 bases and 9 bases, with 22 bases remaining between them. Germline V gives CDR1 SGHKS, CDR2 YYEKEE (reference sequence). The CDR3 is CASSLDVGRVVVGEQFF. CDR3 nucleotides: TGTGCCAGCAGCTTGGACGTGGGGCGAGTCGTCGTCGGTGAGCAGTTCTTC.

The chain couples TRBV6-4 to TRBJ2-1; possible D gene TRBD1, 7 bases. The CDR3 sequence is 16 residues long. Germline loops: CDR1 MRHNA, CDR2 SNTAGT. Between the trimmed V and J ends, which lost 0 bases and 4 bases, there was a span of 13 bases. The chain's CDR3 is CASSDSNRGLYNEQFF. CDR3 in DNA: TGTGCCAGCAGTGACTCGAACAGGGGACTTTACAATGAGCAGTTCTTC.

The chain carries TRBV5-8 and TRBJ1-5, with D unclear. The V gene lost 2 bases and the J gene lost 6 bases, with 9 bases spanning the gap. The CDR3 extends over 13 amino acids. In germline, CDR1 is SGHTS, CDR2 YDEGEE. CDR3 region: CASSFSIGQPQHF. CDR3 nucleotides: TGTGCCAGCAGCTTTTCCATCGGTCAGCCCCAGCATTTT.

V is TRBV5-4 and J is TRBJ2-3, with TRBD1 identical over 7 bases. J gave up 5 bases and V 6 bases, and 18 bases lay outside the gene matches. The germline gives CDR1 SGHNT, CDR2 YYREEE (reference sequence). CDR3 size: 17 residues. CDR3 DNA sequence: TGTGCCAGCACCTATCGGACAGGCAGAAACGAACGAGATACGCAGTATTTT. It specifies CASTYRTGRNERDTQYF.

The chain is built from TRBV3-1 (or the pseudogene TRBV3-2) and TRBJ2-1; 8 nucleotides agree with TRBD2. V was pared by 3 bases and J by 10 bases, with 11 bases of the junction left unmatched. The germline gives CDR1 LGHDT, CDR2 YNNKEL (reference sequence). This CDR3 region has 15 residues. The DNA for the CDR3 is TGTGCCAGCAGCCACACTAGTTATAGCGGGAACGAGCAGTTCTTC. This codes for CASSHTSYSGNEQFF.

This clone has a single count. The rearrangement links TRBV29-1 to TRBJ2-3, with D possibly being TRBD2 (6 bases). Germline V gene lookup returns CDR1 SQVTM and CDR2 ANQGSEA. This CDR3 is built from 12 residues. V lost 4 bases and J lost 1, with 6 bases in between. The CDR3 nucleotides read TGCAGCGTTGCTAGCGGCACAGATACGCAGTATTTT. This codes for CSVASGTDTQYF.

The rearrangement links TRBV5-8 to TRBJ2-7; D is undetermined. V shed 4 bases and J shed 7 bases, with 18 bases lying between them. Germline V gives CDR1 SGHTS, CDR2 YDEGEE. The CDR3 extends over 14 amino acids. CDR3 sequence: CASSPQLRVWEQYF. DNA of the CDR3: TGTGCCAGCAGCCCCCAACTACGGGTGTGGGAGCAGTACTTC.

V gene TRBV5-4 combines with J gene TRBJ2-1, with 10 bases lining up with TRBD1. CDR1 is SGHNT, CDR2 YYREEE, per germline (reference sequence). CDR3 length equals 14 residues. J was trimmed by 7 bases and V by 4 bases; bases with no gene match: 5. This CDR3 reads CASSVTGGRNEQFF. The CDR3 DNA reads TGTGCCAGCAGCGTGACAGGGGGCAGGAATGAGCAGTTCTTC.

V gene TRBV10-3 combines with J gene TRBJ1-3, with D possibly matching TRBD1 (6 bases). This CDR3 region has 14 residues. Germline CDR1 ENHRY, CDR2 SYGVKD. V was trimmed by 6 bases and J by 2 bases, leaving 11 bases between them. Here the CDR3 reads CAIRDSLTGNTIYF. The DNA for the CDR3 is TGTGCCATCAGGGACAGCCTAACTGGAAACACCATATATTTT.